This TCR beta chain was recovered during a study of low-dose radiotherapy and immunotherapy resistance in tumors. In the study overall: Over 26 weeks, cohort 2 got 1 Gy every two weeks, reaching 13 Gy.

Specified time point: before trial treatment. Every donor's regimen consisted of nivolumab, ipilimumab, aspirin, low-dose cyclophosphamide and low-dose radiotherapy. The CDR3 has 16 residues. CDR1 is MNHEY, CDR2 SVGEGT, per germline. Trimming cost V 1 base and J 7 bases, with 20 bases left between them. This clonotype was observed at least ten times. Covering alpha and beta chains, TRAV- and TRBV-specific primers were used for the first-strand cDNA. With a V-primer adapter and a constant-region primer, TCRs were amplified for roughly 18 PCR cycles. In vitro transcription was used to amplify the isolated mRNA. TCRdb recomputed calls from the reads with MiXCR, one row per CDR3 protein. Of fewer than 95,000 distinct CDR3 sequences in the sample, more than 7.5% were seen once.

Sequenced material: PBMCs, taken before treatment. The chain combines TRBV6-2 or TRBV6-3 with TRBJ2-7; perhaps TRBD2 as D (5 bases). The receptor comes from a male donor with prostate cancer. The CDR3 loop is CASSYLVGVYTGEQYF. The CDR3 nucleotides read TGTGCCAGCAGTTACTTGGTGGGAGTGTACACGGGGGAGCAGTACTTC.